A selection of T cell receptor beta chains follows, all from one sample in a study of cytomegalovirus exposure and HLA in healthy donors. Clones were sequenced by immunoSEQ multiplex PCR, and TCRdb holds only the in-frame ones, with some missing. The sample has around 130,000 clones, around 78% seen once. The source material was PBMCs. The receptors come from a woman aged 35 to 49 in good health and CMV-seronegative. The CDR3 runs from the conserved cysteine through the conserved F or W. D genes are given only for firm matches. Only part of the rows carry a size: once, few, many, or a class if the clone is expanded.

CDR3nt	CDR3aa	v_gene	j_gene	len	d_gene	abundance
TGTGCCAGCAGTTTTTATCAGGGGCCCTACGAGCAGTACTTC	CASSFYQGPYEQYF	TRBV27	TRBJ2-7	14	-	-
TGCGCCAGCAGCTTGACTAGCGGGGGGGGCAATGAGCAGTTCTTC	CASSLTSGGGNEQFF	TRBV10-2	TRBJ2-1	15	TRBD2	-
TGTGCCAGCAGCCCCGAGACTATGTCGAACACCGGGGAGCTGTTTTTT	CASSPETMSNTGELFF	TRBV9	TRBJ2-2	16	-	-
TGCGCCAGCAGTGAGTCGCCGGGGGTAAGCTACGAGCAGTACTTC	CASSESPGVSYEQYF	TRBV10-1	TRBJ2-7	15	-	-
TGTGCCAGCAGCCCCATAGTCGGGGTCAGTGAAGCTTTCTTT	CASSPIVGVSEAFF	TRBV9	TRBJ1-1	14	-	-
TGTGCCAGCAGCTTAGCGGGGTCACAGGGTGAGACCCAGTACTTC	CASSLAGSQGETQYF	TRBV7-9	TRBJ2-5	15	-	-
TGTGCCAGCAGCTTGGCGACAGATACGCAGTATTTT	CASSLATDTQYF	TRBV5-4	TRBJ2-3	12	-	-
TGTGCCAGCAGCTTGGTGGGGGGGAGCACAGATACGCAGTATTTT	CASSLVGGSTDTQYF	TRBV5-6	TRBJ2-3	15	TRBD2	-
TGTGCCAGCAGTCAAATCGGACTGAACTCTGGAAACACCATATATTTT	CASSQIGLNSGNTIYF	TRBV2	TRBJ1-3	16	-	-
TGTGCCAGCAGCTTAGATGCGGGGGGACCCCAAGAGACCCAGTACTTC	CASSLDAGGPQETQYF	TRBV13	TRBJ2-5	16	TRBD2	-
TGTGCCAGCAGCCCACAGATGTACCAAGAGACCCAGTACTTC	CASSPQMYQETQYF	TRBV7-9	TRBJ2-5	14	-	-
TGTGCCAGCAGTTCACAGGGGTTTACCTACGAGCAGTACTTC	CASSSQGFTYEQYF	TRBV28	TRBJ2-7	14	TRBD1	-
TGCGCCAGCAGCTTTGGGCAGGGCCACACCGGGGAGCTGTTTTTT	CASSFGQGHTGELFF	TRBV5-1	TRBJ2-2	15	-	-
TGTGCCAGCAGCCCCCCCGGCAGGGGCGCTGAAGCTTTCTTT	CASSPPGRGAEAFF	TRBV14	TRBJ1-1	14	-	-
TGCAGCGTGCCCAAACAGGGGCTGGAAGGCTACACCTTC	CSVPKQGLEGYTF	TRBV29-1	TRBJ1-2	13	TRBD1	-
TGTGCCACCCGGACTAGCGGGGTCCCTAGCACAGATACGCAGTATTTT	CATRTSGVPSTDTQYF	TRBV10-3	TRBJ2-3	16	TRBD2	-
TGTGCCAGCAGTGTCACCGTGGGACTAGCCTCCTACGAGCAGTACTTC	CASSVTVGLASYEQYF	TRBV6-6	TRBJ2-7	16	TRBD2	once
TGTGCCTGGTCTTGGTTACCTAGCGGGAGTTCAGATACGCAGTATTTT	CAWSWLPSGSSDTQYF	TRBV30	TRBJ2-3	16	TRBD2	-
TGTGCCAGCAGTTTCCGGTACTACGAGCAGTACTTC	CASSFRYYEQYF	TRBV28	TRBJ2-7	12	-	-
TGTGCCAGCAGCTTAAACTGCAGGGCTGGGGGGGACAATCAGCCCCAGCATTTT	CASSLNCRAGGDNQPQHF	TRBV7-9	TRBJ1-5	18	-	few
TGTGCCATCAGTGAGTCCCGGGAGGCCTACGAGCAGTACTTC	CAISESREAYEQYF	TRBV10-3	TRBJ2-7	14	TRBD2	-
TGTGCCAGCAGCCCGACAGGGGGATACTACGAGCAGTACTTC	CASSPTGGYYEQYF	TRBV5-6	TRBJ2-7	14	TRBD1	once
TGTGCCAGCATTGGAGATGAGCAGTTCTTC	CASIGDEQFF	TRBV2	TRBJ2-1	10	-	-
TGTGCCTGGAGTGCTACAGGGCACACTGAAGCTTTCTTT	CAWSATGHTEAFF	TRBV30	TRBJ1-1	13	-	-
TGTGCCAGTAGTCCCACCCGCGCCGGGGAGCTGTTTTTT	CASSPTRAGELFF	TRBV19	TRBJ2-2	13	-	-
TGTGCCAGCAGTTCTCAACTGGTAAGCTCCTACAATGAGCAGTTCTTC	CASSSQLVSSYNEQFF	TRBV5-4	TRBJ2-1	16	-	-
TGTGCCAGCAGTCGGACAGGGGCGATCCAAGAGACCCAGTACTTC	CASSRTGAIQETQYF	TRBV2	TRBJ2-5	15	TRBD1	-
TGTGCCAGTAGTACCACCGACAGGGCAACCCTCCACTTT	CASSTTDRATLHF	TRBV19	TRBJ1-6	13	TRBD1	-
TGTGCCTGGAGGGGGGACAGGGTGAACGGACCCTACTACGAGCAGTACTTC	CAWRGDRVNGPYYEQYF	TRBV30	TRBJ2-7	17	TRBD1	-
TGTGCCAGTAGTATAGAGCCGGACACTGAAGCTTTCTTT	CASSIEPDTEAFF	TRBV19	TRBJ1-1	13	-	few
TGTGCCAGCAGGAAACAGGGGAGAGGAGAGACCCAGTACTTC	CASRKQGRGETQYF	TRBV28	TRBJ2-5	14	TRBD1	-
TGTGCCTGGATCGCGGGGGGCGGGGGAGATACGCAGTATTTT	CAWIAGGGGDTQYF	TRBV30	TRBJ2-3	14	TRBD2	-
TGTGCCAGTAGTAAGGGGTTCCGGGTCCCTAATGAAAAACTGTTTTTT	CASSKGFRVPNEKLFF	TRBV19	TRBJ1-4	16	-	-
TGTGCCAGCAGTTTATACAGGGGAGGCCAAGAGACCCAGTACTTC	CASSLYRGGQETQYF	TRBV28	TRBJ2-5	15	-	-
TGTGCCAGCAGCTCCGTAGAAAAACAGGTCTACAATGAGCAGTTCTTC	CASSSVEKQVYNEQFF	TRBV7-9	TRBJ2-1	16	-	-
TGTGCCAGCAGCTCCGGACTAGCCTCGAACACCGGGGAGCTGTTTTTT	CASSSGLASNTGELFF	TRBV7-3	TRBJ2-2	16	TRBD2	-
TGTGCCAGCAGTTACTTTGGGGGGGCAAACACTGAAGCTTTCTTT	CASSYFGGANTEAFF	TRBV6-5	TRBJ1-1	15	-	-
TGTGCCAGCTCAGGGACTAGCGGATTTTCCTACGAGCAGTACTTC	CASSGTSGFSYEQYF	TRBV18	TRBJ2-7	15	TRBD2	-
TGTGCCTGGAGTGGCCGGGACAGGGTCTCTGGGGCCAACGGCCTGACTTTC	CAWSGRDRVSGANGLTF	TRBV30	TRBJ2-6	17	TRBD1	-
TGCAGCGGGGGGGTGCGGGGGACCGGGGAGCTGTTTTTT	CSGGVRGTGELFF	TRBV29-1	TRBJ2-2	13	TRBD2	-
TGTGCCATCAGTGAGTCTTTTTCTGGCAGGGGCACAGATACGCAGTATTTT	CAISESFSGRGTDTQYF	TRBV10-3	TRBJ2-3	17	-	-
TGTGCCAGCAGGCCCAGCGGACGAGAGACCCAGTACTTC	CASRPSGRETQYF	TRBV28	TRBJ2-5	13	-	-
TGTGCCAGCAGTTTAGTCGGTTACAATCAGCCCCAGCATTTT	CASSLVGYNQPQHF	TRBV27	TRBJ1-5	14	-	-
TGTGCCAGCAGTACCACAGGCTACGGGGGTGAAAAACTGTTTTTT	CASSTTGYGGEKLFF	TRBV28	TRBJ1-4	15	-	-
TGCGCCAGCAGCTTCAGCGGTGGGGTCCCGGGGGAGCAGTACTTC	CASSFSGGVPGEQYF	TRBV5-1	TRBJ2-7	15	-	-
TGTGCCAGTATCCCGGGACACCAAGCTACCTATGGCTACACCTTC	CASIPGHQATYGYTF	TRBV19	TRBJ1-2	15	-	-
TGTGCCAGTAGTTCTCGGGGTTCTTCCAACAATGAGCAGTTCTTC	CASSSRGSSNNEQFF	TRBV19	TRBJ2-1	15	-	-
TGTGCCAGCAGTGCCGACAGCTACGAGCAGTACTTC	CASSADSYEQYF	TRBV27	TRBJ2-7	12	-	-
TGTGCCAGTAGACTAGCGGGAGGGTCCGGGGAGCTGTTTTTT	CASRLAGGSGELFF	TRBV19	TRBJ2-2	14	TRBD2	-
TGTGCCAGCAGTTCCCCGACAGGGGGTGGCTATGGCTACACCTTC	CASSSPTGGGYGYTF	TRBV28	TRBJ1-2	15	TRBD1	-
TGTGCCATCAGTGGGACAGGGAAATCAGATCAGCCCCAGCATTTT	CAISGTGKSDQPQHF	TRBV10-3	TRBJ1-5	15	TRBD1	-
TGTGCCAGTAGTACACCGGGACAGGGGGACACTGAAGCTTTCTTT	CASSTPGQGDTEAFF	TRBV19	TRBJ1-1	15	TRBD1	-
TGCGCCAGCAGGGGGGGACTAGCGGGAGGGCCCCAAAACTACGAGCAGTACTTC	CASRGGLAGGPQNYEQYF	TRBV10-1	TRBJ2-7	18	TRBD2	-